The 17 T cell receptor beta chains below come from one sample, sequenced in a study of OX40 agonist ivuxolimab in advanced cancers. TCRdb's copy holds only in-frame clones and misses some; the assay was immunoSEQ multiplex PCR. The table has 70,000 or so clones, approximately 86% seen once. The sequenced sample was CD4+ or CD8+ T cells sorted from blood, obtained in a trial of the OX40 agonist ivuxolimab. The receptor source for this set is an adult with an advanced solid tumor such as melanoma, head and neck, liver or kidney cancer.

This chain links TRBV28 with TRBJ1-2; D perhaps matches TRBD1 (5 bases). Deletions cut 7 bases from V and 8 bases from J, with 23 bases between. The CDR3 covers 15 residues. The germline gives CDR1 MDHEN, CDR2 SYDVKM. In DNA form, the CDR3 reads TGTGCCAGCACAGGGTTCGAGACAAGGGTGGGCGGCTACACCTTC. As protein: CASTGFETRVGGYTF.

This clone occurred once. The chain combines TRBV7-6 with TRBJ1-4; D unresolved. V lost 4 bases and J 5 bases, leaving 11 bases between the germline ends. The CDR3 consists of 14 residues. Germline V CDR1 and CDR2: SGHVS, FNYEAQ. The CDR3 protein is CASSSGPGNEKLFF. CDR3 in DNA: TGTGCCAGCAGCTCCGGACCTGGGAATGAAAAACTGTTTTTT. Based on the CDR3 plus reference TRBV7-6 and TRBJ1-4, the full variable domain is GAGVSQSPRYKVTKRGQDVALRCDPISGHVSLYWYRQALGQGPEFLTYFNYEAQQDKSGLPNDRFSAERPEGSISTLTIQRTEQRDSAMYRCASSSGPGNEKLFFGSGTQLSVL.

V and J are TRBV19 and TRBJ1-5; tentatively, D is TRBD1 (6 bases). The CDR3 sequence is 13 residues long. The V end lost 8 bases, the J end lost 7 bases, and 15 bases lay between the germline ends. Germline CDR1 is LNHDA and CDR2 is SQIVND (reference sequence). The DNA of the CDR3 is TGTGCCAGTTCACAGGGCCTCGGGCAGCCCCAGCATTTT. This sequence encodes CASSQGLGQPQHF.

The rearrangement links TRBV19 to TRBJ1-5; TRBD1 is a possible D gene (5 bases). The V and J ends lost 7 bases and 0 bases respectively, with 13 bases between them. The CDR3 runs to 15 residues. The V gene's germline CDR1 is LNHDA and CDR2 SQIVND (reference sequence). The CDR3 loop is CASMGGGDSNQPQHF. The CDR3 DNA follows: TGTGCCAGTATGGGGGGAGGTGATAGCAATCAGCCCCAGCATTTT.

This chain connects TRBV27 to TRBJ1-1; no definite D call. CDR1 is MNHEY and CDR2 is SMNVEV in the germline V gene (reference sequence). CDR3 length: 14 amino acids. Trimming removed 2 bases from V and 1 base from J, with 8 bases in between. The DNA of the CDR3 is TGTGCCAGCAGTTTAAGGGTCGGGAACACTGAAGCTTTCTTT. Protein: CASSLRVGNTEAFF.

This clone was detected a few times. The chain has TRBV28 and TRBJ1-1; 7 bases fit TRBD1. V gave up 8 bases and J gave up 1 base; unmatched junction bases: 4. Per germline, CDR1 MDHEN and CDR2 SYDVKM. The CDR3 has 13 amino acids. The CDR3 coding sequence is TGTGCCAGCCTCCGGACAGGGAACACTGAAGCTTTCTTT. It encodes CASLRTGNTEAFF.

The J gene is TRBJ1-1, the V gene TRBV30, with D possibly TRBD1 on 6 matching bases. V dropped 2 bases and J dropped 2 bases, with 15 bases sitting between them. Germline V CDR1 and CDR2: GTSNPN, SVGIG (reference sequence). CDR3 length: 15 amino acids. Written as DNA, the CDR3 is TGTGCCTGGAGTTCTGGGCAGGGGACTAACACTGAAGCTTTCTTT. Encoded protein: CAWSSGQGTNTEAFF.

J is TRBJ1-6 and V is TRBV7-3, with D uncertain. The CDR3 totals 14 residues. Trimming cost V 6 bases and J 4 bases, with 10 bases left between them. Germline V lookup: CDR1 SGHTA, CDR2 FQGTGA. This chain's CDR3 is CASRAREYNSPLHF. The CDR3 DNA reads as TGTGCCAGCAGGGCAAGGGAATATAATTCACCCCTCCACTTT.

The V gene is TRBV5-1, the J gene TRBJ1-3; 7 bases are shared with TRBD1. Germline V gene lookup returns CDR1 SGHRS and CDR2 YFSETQ. Trimming took 4 bases from V and 1 from J; bases not matched to a gene: 8. CDR3 length: 16 amino acids. As DNA, the CDR3 is TGCGCCAGCAGCCCCACAGAGGGGGCATCTGGAAACACCATATATTTT. Translated: CASSPTEGASGNTIYF.

The chain couples TRBV18 to TRBJ1-1; no firm D call. This CDR3 region has 14 residues. In germline, CDR1 is KGHSH, CDR2 LQKENI. The V and J ends lost 2 bases and 2 bases respectively, with 9 bases between them. CDR3 protein: CASSPGSLNTEAFF. The CDR3 coding sequence is TGTGCCAGCTCACCAGGGTCCCTAAACACTGAAGCTTTCTTT. Full variable domain (rest looked up from reference TRBV18 and TRBJ1-1): NAGVMQNPRHLVRRRGQEARLRCSPMKGHSHVYWYRQLPEEGLKFMVYLQKENIIDESGMPKERFSAEFPKEGPSILRIQQVVRGDSAAYFCASSPGSLNTEAFFGQGTRLTVV.

The CDR3 DNA reads as TGTGCCAGCAGTTACTCGGAGCGTAGGTACGAGCAGTACTTC. It encodes CASSYSERRYEQYF. The chain is built from TRBV6-6 and TRBJ2-7; no reliable D call. Trimming shortened V by 0 bases and J by 4 bases, and 10 bases separated the two germline ends. This CDR3 has 14 residues. Germline V lookup: CDR1 MNHNY, CDR2 SVGAGI (reference sequence).

The chain joins TRBV29-1 to TRBJ1-5; unclear D gene. Germline V CDR1 and CDR2: SQVTM, ANQGSEA. V was trimmed by 4 bases and J by 0 bases, leaving 7 bases between them. The CDR3 spans 13 residues. The CDR3 is CSVGVYSNQPQHF. CDR3 sequence (DNA): TGCAGCGTTGGGGTTTATAGCAATCAGCCCCAGCATTTT.

The chain employs TRBV6-5 and TRBJ1-1; D is uncertain. The CDR3 sequence is 16 residues long. Per germline, CDR1 MNHEY and CDR2 SVGAGI. Trimming stripped 4 bases from V and 0 bases from J, with 15 bases between. CDR3 in DNA: TGTGCCAGCAGTTCTCCCCTTACAGCCTTGAACACTGAAGCTTTCTTT. Translating gives CASSSPLTALNTEAFF.

The genes are TRBV28 and TRBJ1-1, with D possibly being TRBD1 (6 bases). The CDR3 consists of 13 residues. CDR1 and CDR2 (germline): MDHEN, SYDVKM. Between the trimmed V and J ends, which lost 2 bases and 4 bases, there was a span of 8 bases. The CDR3 sequence is CASSLEGVTEAFF. CDR3 sequence (DNA): TGTGCCAGCAGTTTAGAGGGGGTCACTGAAGCTTTCTTT.

The J gene is TRBJ2-1, the V gene TRBV2; 7 bases align to TRBD2. Germline CDR1 is SNHLY and CDR2 is FYNNEI. After removal of 3 bases from V and 7 bases from J, the junction contained 0 bases not matched to a gene. The CDR3 length is 12 residues. In DNA, the CDR3 is TGTGCCAGCAGTGAGGGAGGGAATGAGCAGTTCTTC. It is translated as CASSEGGNEQFF.

The gene calls are TRBV6-6 and TRBJ1-2, with no clear D. This CDR3 contains 13 residues. Germline loops: CDR1 MNHNY, CDR2 SVGAGI (reference sequence). Trimming removed 8 bases at V and 0 bases at J, with 10 bases between. The CDR3 protein is CASQTGTNYGYTF. CDR3 coding DNA: TGTGCCAGCCAAACGGGGACTAACTATGGCTACACCTTC.

The genes are TRBV7-3 and TRBJ2-3, with D uncertain. The CDR3 is made up of 13 amino acids. Trimming took off 2 bases at V and 2 bases at J, with 5 bases between the two ends. Germline assignment: CDR1 SGHTA and CDR2 FQGTGA. This CDR3 reads CASSLANTDTQYF. The CDR3 DNA reads as TGTGCCAGCAGCTTAGCTAACACAGATACGCAGTATTTT.